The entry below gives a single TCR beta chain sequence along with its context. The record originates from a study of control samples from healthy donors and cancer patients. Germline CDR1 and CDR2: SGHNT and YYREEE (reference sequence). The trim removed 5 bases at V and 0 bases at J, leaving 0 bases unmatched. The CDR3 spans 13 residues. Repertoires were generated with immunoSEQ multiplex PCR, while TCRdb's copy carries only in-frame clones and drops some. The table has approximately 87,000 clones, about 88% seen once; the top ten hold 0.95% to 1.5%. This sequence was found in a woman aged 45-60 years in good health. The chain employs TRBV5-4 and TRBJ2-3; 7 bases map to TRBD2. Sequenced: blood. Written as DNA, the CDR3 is TGTGCCAGCAGAGCGGGAAGCACAGATACGCAGTATTTT. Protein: CASRAGSTDTQYF.